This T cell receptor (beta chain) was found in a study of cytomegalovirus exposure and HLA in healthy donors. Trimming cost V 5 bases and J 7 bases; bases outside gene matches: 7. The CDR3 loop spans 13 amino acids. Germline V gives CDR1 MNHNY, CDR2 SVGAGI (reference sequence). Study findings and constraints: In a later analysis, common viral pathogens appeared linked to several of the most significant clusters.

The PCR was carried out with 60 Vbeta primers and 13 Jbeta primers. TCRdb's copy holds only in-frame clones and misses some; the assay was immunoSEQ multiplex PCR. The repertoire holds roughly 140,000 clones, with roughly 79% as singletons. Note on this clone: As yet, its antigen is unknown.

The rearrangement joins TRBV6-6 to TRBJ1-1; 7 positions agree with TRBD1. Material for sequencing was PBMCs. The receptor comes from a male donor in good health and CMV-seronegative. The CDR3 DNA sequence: TGTGCCAGCAGTAAGGGGACAGCGGTTGAAGCTTTCTTT. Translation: CASSKGTAVEAFF.